These 15 T cell receptor beta chains were sequenced from one sample in a study of T-cell memory formation after mild COVID-19. Each CDR3 protein gets one entry after TCRdb re-called the 5' RACE reads with MiXCR. The sample holds around 370,000 distinct CDR3 sequences, around 21% seen once. The sample taken for sequencing was PBMCs or a T cell subset sorted from them (not recorded which). All receptors come from an adult woman who had mild COVID-19 (a few samples of this study predate the infection). Cell type and time point are not known.

This clonotype was detected only a few times. V and J are TRBV3-1 and TRBJ2-7; D is undetermined. In germline, CDR1 is LGHDT, CDR2 YNNKEL (reference sequence). The CDR3 loop spans 14 amino acids. V gave up 8 bases and J gave up 2 bases, with 16 bases separating them. CDR3 DNA sequence: TGTGCCAGCGGGTATGGAATGGCAGCCTACGAGCAGTACTTC. Its protein product is CASGYGMAAYEQYF.

This clonotype was seen a handful of times. The chain has TRBV11-2 and TRBJ2-7, with TRBD2 identical over 11 bases. Germline V gene lookup returns CDR1 SGHAT and CDR2 FQNNGV. The CDR3 runs to 15 residues. V lost 6 bases to trimming and J lost 0 bases; unmatched junction nucleotides: 4. The CDR3: CASSVAGGSSYEQYF. For the CDR3, the DNA is TGTGCCAGCAGTGTAGCGGGGGGGTCCTCCTACGAGCAGTACTTC.

The CDR3 region has the DNA TGTGCCACCAGCATCAGGGGGACGGGAGGCTACACCTTC. Its protein is CATSIRGTGGYTF. The chain is built from TRBV15 and TRBJ1-2, with 7 positions matching TRBD1. Losses at the gene ends were 4 bases for V and 8 bases for J; bases not matched to a gene: 7. The CDR3 has 13 residues. The V gene's germline CDR1 is LNHNV and CDR2 YYDKDF (reference sequence).

The chain couples TRBV5-4 to TRBJ2-7, with no clear D. The V gene's germline CDR1 is SGHNT and CDR2 YYREEE (reference sequence). The V gene lost 4 bases and the J gene lost 2 bases, with 13 bases spanning the gap. This CDR3 region has 14 residues. The CDR3, as DNA: TGTGCCAGCAGCATTACAGACGGACCCTACGAGCAGTACTTC. Amino acid sequence: CASSITDGPYEQYF.

This clonotype was detected once. The chain uses TRBV29-1 and TRBJ1-5; no definite D call. This CDR3 spans 14 amino acids. Trimming removed 4 bases at V and 0 bases at J, with 10 bases between. CDR1 and CDR2 from the germline V gene are SQVTM and ANQGSEA. CDR3 DNA: TGCAGCGTTGGGGGTGGAAATAGCAATCAGCCCCAGCATTTT. Translated: CSVGGGNSNQPQHF.

This chain joins TRBV5-1 and TRBJ1-1, with a possible D match to TRBD1 (5 bases). Germline-derived CDR1 and CDR2 are SGHRS and YFSETQ. This CDR3 region has 14 residues. V was pared by 7 bases and J by 1 base, with 14 bases between. Written as DNA, the CDR3 is TGCGCCAGCCTAAGGGGACCTGAGAACACTGAAGCTTTCTTT. It is translated as CASLRGPENTEAFF.

The genes are TRBV24-1 and TRBJ2-1, with 7 bases matching TRBD1. With 8 bases clipped from V and 6 bases from J, the junction kept 0 bases outside the gene matches. CDR1 is KGHDR and CDR2 is SFDVKD in the germline V gene. The CDR3 extends over 11 amino acids. Here the CDR3 DNA reads TGTGCCACCACAGGGGGCAATGAGCAGTTCTTC. This sequence encodes CATTGGNEQFF.

There are many counts of this clonotype. Here the CDR3 reads CASSTGGYTDTQYF. As DNA, the CDR3 is TGCGCCAGCAGTACAGGGGGGTATACAGATACGCAGTATTTT. V and J are TRBV4-1 and TRBJ2-3, with TRBD1 matching over 8 bases. Looked up from germline, CDR1 is MGHRA and CDR2 is YSYEKL. The J segment lost 3 bases and the V segment lost 6 bases, leaving 5 bases of the junction unmatched. CDR3 length: 14 residues.

The chain couples TRBV3-1 to TRBJ1-1; the D is unclear. The germline V gene encodes CDR1 LGHDT and CDR2 YNNKEL (reference sequence). Trimming removed 0 bases at V and 1 base at J, with 15 bases between. This CDR3 contains 17 residues. CDR3 in amino acids: CASSQDLAWQANTEAFF. CDR3 sequence (DNA): TGTGCCAGCAGCCAAGATCTGGCGTGGCAGGCGAACACTGAAGCTTTCTTT.

This clonotype was detected a few times. CDR3 nucleotide sequence: TGCAGCGCGCGGGCCCGGGGCACAGGCAGATACGAGCAGTACTTC. Its translation is CSARARGTGRYEQYF. The rearrangement joins TRBV29-1 to TRBJ2-7; the D gene could be TRBD1 or TRBD2 (5 bases each). Germline V CDR1 and CDR2: SQVTM, ANQGSEA. Trimming took off 7 bases at V and 4 bases at J, with 23 bases between the two ends. This CDR3 region has 15 residues.

This clonotype was detected ten times or more. The rearrangement joins TRBV18 to TRBJ1-2, with 11 bases aligning to TRBD1. The CDR3 has 15 amino acids. The V gene end was trimmed by 3 bases and the J gene end by 3 bases; junction bases not matched to a gene: 3. Germline CDR1 is KGHSH and CDR2 is LQKENI. CDR3 nucleotides: TGTGCCAGCTCACCCTCGGACAGGGGGCACTATGGCTACACCTTC. Translated: CASSPSDRGHYGYTF.

The table lists this clonotype with a few counts. The rearrangement joins TRBV5-1 to TRBJ2-2; the D is unclear. CDR3 size: 14 residues. V dropped 4 bases and J dropped 4 bases, with 11 bases sitting between them. CDR1 is SGHRS and CDR2 is YFSETQ in the germline V gene. CDR3 sequence: CASSPGKITGELFF. DNA of the CDR3: TGCGCCAGCAGCCCGGGCAAGATCACCGGGGAGCTGTTTTTT.

The chain is built from TRBV2 and TRBJ2-3, with D uncertain. CDR3 length: 13 residues. Trimming removed 9 bases at V and 0 bases at J, with 10 bases between. Per the germline V gene, CDR1 is SNHLY and CDR2 is FYNNEI. The CDR3, as DNA: TGTGCCAGAGCCGGCCCTAGCACAGATACGCAGTATTTT. Amino acids: CARAGPSTDTQYF.

The rearrangement joins TRBV7-9 to TRBJ2-7, with a possible D match to TRBD2 (6 bases). CDR1 and CDR2 (germline): SEHNR, FQNEAQ (reference sequence). This CDR3 contains 13 residues. Deletions cut 5 bases from V and 5 bases from J, with 13 bases between. The CDR3 nucleotides are TGTGCCAGCAGCCTCATGCCGGGGGACGAGCAGTACTTC. As protein: CASSLMPGDEQYF.

The chain uses TRBV24-1 and TRBJ2-5, with D perhaps matching TRBD1 (5 bases). Germline V lookup: CDR1 KGHDR, CDR2 SFDVKD. The CDR3 sequence is 14 residues long. Trimming pared 3 bases from V and 5 bases from J, leaving 12 bases between. CDR3 in amino acids: CATSDLPGLETQYF. In nucleotides, the CDR3 is TGTGCCACCAGTGATCTACCAGGGTTGGAGACCCAGTACTTC.